What follows are 20 T cell receptor beta chains derived from one specimen sequenced in a study of blood T cell repertoires in COVID-19. Sequencing used immunoSEQ multiplex PCR; TCRdb keeps in-frame clones, though not all of them. In the table there are roughly 100,000 clones, 84% of which are singletons. The sample was peripheral blood. All receptors derive from an older woman with acute or convalescent COVID-19.

The V and J genes are TRBV6-5 and TRBJ1-2; 7 bases match TRBD1. This CDR3 spans 14 amino acids. V gave up 5 bases and J gave up 14 bases; unmatched junction bases: 17. Per germline, CDR1 MNHEY and CDR2 SVGAGI. CDR3 in amino acids: CASSPIASRDSWTF. CDR3 bases: TGTGCCAGCAGTCCAATCGCCTCGAGGGACAGCTGGACCTTC.

The chain is built from TRBV20-1 and TRBJ2-1; perhaps TRBD2 as D (6 bases). This CDR3 has 11 amino acids. Germline lookup yields CDR1 DFQATT and CDR2 SNEGSKA (reference sequence). The germline V and J ends were trimmed by 6 bases and 10 bases, with 13 bases remaining between them. CDR3: CSASGLREQFF. CDR3 coding DNA: TGCAGTGCCTCGGGACTCAGAGAGCAGTTCTTC.

J is TRBJ1-2 and V is TRBV30; perhaps TRBD1 as D (5 bases). The germline V gene encodes CDR1 GTSNPN and CDR2 SVGIG (reference sequence). The CDR3 runs to 12 residues. V lost 3 bases and J lost 4, with 9 bases in between. The CDR3 nucleotides are TGTGCCTGGAGCCGACAGATCTATGGCTACACCTTC. Its protein is CAWSRQIYGYTF.

This chain joins TRBV30 and TRBJ1-5; D not resolved. CDR1 is GTSNPN and CDR2 is SVGIG in the germline V gene (reference sequence). The length of the CDR3 is 13 residues. V lost 2 bases and J lost 11, with 16 bases in between. The CDR3 region has the DNA TGTGCCTGGAGTCCCCGTACTCCCCAGGCCCAGCATTTT. Translation: CAWSPRTPQAQHF.

CDR3 sequence: CASSVDRNTEAFF. CDR3 DNA: TGTGCCAGCAGCGTAGATAGGAACACTGAAGCTTTCTTT. The genes are TRBV9 and TRBJ1-1, with unresolved D. Germline loops: CDR1 SGDLS, CDR2 YYNGEE. The CDR3 has 13 residues. V was pared by 0 bases and J by 1 base, with 4 bases between.

This clone has a handful of counts. The J gene is TRBJ1-2, the V gene TRBV5-6, with a possible D match to TRBD1 (6 bases). V lost 4 bases, J lost 8 bases, and 12 bases lay in between. Germline assignment: CDR1 SGHDT and CDR2 YYEEEE. CDR3 size: 12 residues. CDR3 residues: CASSMGHGGYTF. CDR3 DNA: TGTGCCAGCAGCATGGGACATGGGGGCTACACCTTC.

This clone was counted only a few times. This sequence joins TRBV5-4 and TRBJ1-2; D remains ambiguous. V was pared by 0 bases and J by 4 bases, with 13 bases between. The CDR3 extends over 15 amino acids. Looked up from germline, CDR1 is SGHNT and CDR2 is YYREEE (reference sequence). The CDR3: CASSLASTESYGYTF. Here the CDR3 DNA reads TGTGCCAGCAGCTTGGCCTCAACAGAATCCTATGGCTACACCTTC.

A single count supports this clone. The chain combines TRBV11-2 with TRBJ1-1; D is unclear. The V end was cut by 1 base, the J end by 5 bases, with 11 bases between. CDR3 length: 14 residues. CDR1 and CDR2 (germline): SGHAT, FQNNGV. The CDR3: CASSLALGRTEAFF. The CDR3 DNA reads TGTGCCAGCAGCTTAGCCCTAGGCAGAACTGAAGCTTTCTTT.

The CDR3, as DNA: TGTGCCAGCAGCTTGGCCATAACGGGGATCTATGGCTACACCTTC. Protein product: CASSLAITGIYGYTF. The chain carries TRBV5-4 and TRBJ1-2; no definite D call. Looked up from germline, CDR1 is SGHNT and CDR2 is YYREEE (reference sequence). The CDR3 loop spans 15 amino acids. V was clipped by 0 bases and J by 4 bases, with 13 bases between them. Together with reference TRBV5-4 and TRBJ1-2, the CDR3 gives the full variable domain: ETGVTQSPTHLIKTRGQQVTLRCSSQSGHNTVSWYQQALGQGPQFIFQYYREEENGRGNFPPRFSGLQFPNYSSELNVNALELDDSALYLCASSLAITGIYGYTFGSGTRLTVV.

The chain couples TRBV7-2 to TRBJ1-6, with TRBD1 matching over 10 bases. Germline lookup yields CDR1 SGHTA and CDR2 FQGNSA. The CDR3 consists of 16 residues. Germline trimming cut 1 base from V and 5 bases from J; bases unmatched to any gene: 2. As DNA, the CDR3 is TGTGCCAGCAGCTTAGGGGGACAGGGGAATAATTCACCCCTCCACTTT. As protein: CASSLGGQGNNSPLHF.

The rearrangement joins TRBV24-1 to TRBJ2-1; TRBD2 might be the D (6 bases). The CDR3 sequence is 14 residues long. Germline V gives CDR1 KGHDR, CDR2 SFDVKD. Deletions cut 4 bases from V and 5 bases from J, with 11 bases between. CDR3 DNA: TGTGCCACCAGTGACCCGAGGACTAACAATGAGCAGTTCTTC. This encodes CATSDPRTNNEQFF.

The gene calls are TRBV2 and TRBJ2-1; 10 bases line up with TRBD2. Germline V gives CDR1 SNHLY, CDR2 FYNNEI. V shed 2 bases and J 7 bases; nucleotides not matched to a gene: 8. CDR3 length: 16 residues. Here the CDR3 DNA reads TGTGCCAGCAGTGAAATGAGCGGGGGGGCCGGGAATGAGCAGTTCTTC. The encoded protein is CASSEMSGGAGNEQFF.

The V gene is TRBV28, the J gene TRBJ1-2; D is possibly TRBD1 (6 bases). From germline, CDR1 is MDHEN and CDR2 SYDVKM. V lost 5 bases and J 7 bases, leaving 17 bases between the germline ends. The length of the CDR3 is 14 residues. The CDR3 DNA reads TGTGCCAGCAGTGCAGGGACACTTGTTACTGGCTACACCTTC. It specifies CASSAGTLVTGYTF.

The chain is built from TRBV7-2 and TRBJ1-4; D call uncertain. This CDR3 comprises 13 residues. Germline V gives CDR1 SGHTA, CDR2 FQGNSA. Trimming cost V 3 bases and J 8 bases, with 10 bases left between them. CDR3 DNA sequence: TGTGCCAGCAGCTTGGAGGGTGGGGAAAAACTGTTTTTT. It encodes CASSLEGGEKLFF.

The count of this clone is one. The rearrangement links TRBV27 to TRBJ1-6; 7 nucleotides align to TRBD1. J lost 9 bases, V lost 3 bases, and 14 bases had no gene match. The CDR3 contains 17 residues. The V gene's germline CDR1 is MNHEY and CDR2 SMNVEV (reference sequence). The CDR3 region is CASSFEGRDRASSPLHF. DNA of the CDR3: TGTGCCAGCAGTTTTGAGGGCAGAGACAGGGCGAGTTCACCCCTCCACTTT.

This chain uses TRBV5-4 with TRBJ1-4; D gene unclear. Trimming cost V 3 bases and J 1 base, with 4 bases left between them. The CDR3 totals 13 residues. Germline assignment: CDR1 SGHNT and CDR2 YYREEE (reference sequence). The CDR3 bases are TGTGCCAGCAGCTCCTTAACTAATGAAAAACTGTTTTTT. Its translation is CASSSLTNEKLFF. Using reference TRBV5-4 and TRBJ1-4 for the parts outside the CDR3, the full variable domain is ETGVTQSPTHLIKTRGQQVTLRCSSQSGHNTVSWYQQALGQGPQFIFQYYREEENGRGNFPPRFSGLQFPNYSSELNVNALELDDSALYLCASSSLTNEKLFFGSGTQLSVL.

V and J are TRBV12-3 or TRBV12-4 and TRBJ1-1, with unresolved D. This CDR3 is built from 13 residues. Trimming pared 2 bases from V and 4 bases from J, leaving 8 bases between. The CDR3 here is CASSLQRGTEAFF. The CDR3 DNA reads as TGTGCCAGCAGTTTACAGCGGGGCACTGAAGCTTTCTTT.

This clone occurred many times. The chain joins TRBV5-4 to TRBJ2-2; TRBD1 is a possible D gene (6 bases). The V gene's germline CDR1 is SGHNT and CDR2 YYREEE (reference sequence). Trimming cost V 4 bases and J 3 bases, with 16 bases left between them. The CDR3 loop spans 16 amino acids. CDR3 DNA: TGTGCCAGCAGCCCGGTTGTGGGGGCCCACACCGGGGAGCTGTTTTTT. This encodes CASSPVVGAHTGELFF.

This chain uses TRBV19 with TRBJ2-3, with 10 bases aligning to TRBD2. The CDR3 length is 16 residues. CDR1 is LNHDA, CDR2 SQIVND, per germline (reference sequence). V was clipped by 4 bases and J by 0 bases; unmatched bases: 4. The chain's CDR3 is CASSTRTSGSTDTQYF. The CDR3 coding sequence is TGTGCCAGTAGTACCCGGACTAGCGGTAGCACAGATACGCAGTATTTT.

The V gene is TRBV6-5, the J gene TRBJ1-2; weak D call: TRBD1 (5 bases). Trimming pared 6 bases from V and 3 bases from J, leaving 14 bases between. The CDR3 consists of 14 residues. The germline V gene encodes CDR1 MNHEY and CDR2 SVGAGI. The CDR3 loop reads CASSLGGDYYGYTF. For the CDR3, the DNA is TGTGCCAGCAGCTTGGGGGGGGATTACTATGGCTACACCTTC.